This record concerns one T cell receptor beta chain sequence. The antigen remains undetermined. This record belongs to a study of CXCR3-negative and CXCR3-positive naive CD8 T cells. Whole-study findings and limits: Both naive subsets, CXCR3-negative and CXCR3-positive, displayed similar TRBV-TRBJ usage, unlike memory cells. CXCR3-positive naive cells had TRB CDR3s that were more hydrophobic than CXCR3-negative naive cells had.

Researchers prepared the TRB cDNA libraries using 5' RACE with UMI labels. TCRdb reprocessed the 5' RACE reads, keeping one entry per CDR3 protein, no DNA. Its listing shows 84,000 or so distinct CDR3 sequences. The germline CDR1 and CDR2 sequences are SGHVS and FNYEAQ. This CDR3 is 17 amino acids long. The study sorted every CD8+ T cell subset in triplicate at 300,000 cells each. Naive CD8+ T cells carried a CD45RO-CCR7+CD27+CD95- phenotype. The sequence came from a human donor in good health. Some clones in this sample may be carry-over from other donors' samples. The V call is TRBV7-6, the J call TRBJ2-1; as DNA is missing, the TRBD1 call by TCRdb cannot be tested. Input material: naive CXCR3+ CD8+ T cells from blood. Subset here: CD45RO-CCR7+CD27+CD95- naive CD8+ T cells expressing CXCR3 (TNR3+). CDR3 residues: CASSLANDGGLYNEQFF. The whole variable domain, remainder taken from reference TRBV7-6 and TRBJ2-1, is GAGVSQSPRYKVTKRGQDVALRCDPISGHVSLYWYRQALGQGPEFLTYFNYEAQQDKSGLPNDRFSAERPEGSISTLTIQRTEQRDSAMYRCASSLANDGGLYNEQFFGPGTRLTVL.